This TCR beta chain was identified during a study of tumor-infiltrating lymphocytes in primary liver carcinoma. Overall study: Staged T1-T3 N0M0, the tumors had sizes that ranged from about 4 to 10 cm across. Each of the samples returned roughly 3.65 to 8 million productive TCRbeta reads (a yield similar across tissue types). Regarding the study as a whole: Overlap in tumor-adjacent and tumor-blood pairs fell below that of tumor region pairs.

Of note for this clonotype: Its target is unknown. At one of its ends the junction is not consistent with the germline gene, which may arise from a read error.

Total RNA amounting to about 520 ng was the source from which TCR beta cDNA was made with a constant-region primer. Slightly modified ARM-PCR with three nested multiplex PCR rounds yielded TCR beta libraries. TCRdb recomputed calls from the multiplex PCR reads with MiXCR, one row per CDR3 protein. The sample records about 210,000 distinct CDR3 sequences, 65% being singletons. The blood RNA (from unsorted whole blood) was obtained, and germline DNA was also extracted. This clonotype originated in a woman aged 60-70 years with primary liver carcinoma and hepatitis B virus infection. The sample consisted of peripheral blood.

CDR3 sequence (DNA): TGTGCCAACAGCTTGGCCAGGCAGGGTCTTGGCTATGGCTACACCTTC. Its protein product is CANSLARQGLGYGYTF. J is TRBJ1-2 and V is TRBV5-5, with a possible D match to TRBD1 (5 bases). This CDR3 is 16 amino acids long. The germline gives CDR1 SGHKS, CDR2 YYEKEE (reference sequence). Full variable domain (remainder filled in from reference TRBV5-5 and TRBJ1-2): DAGVTQSPTHLIKTRGQQVTLRCSPISGHKSVSWYQQVLGQGPQFIFQYYEKEERGRGNFPDRFSARQFPNYSSELNVNALLLGDSALYLCANSLARQGLGYGYTFGSGTRLTVV.